The 5 T cell receptor beta chains in this list originate from one sample, sequenced in a study of T cells in Graves' hyperthyroidism and ophthalmopathy. Amplified TCR beta CDR3 regions came from RNA transcripts. The HTBI set primed first-round TCR CDR3 RT-PCR. TCRdb used MiXCR to reprocess the multiplex PCR reads, holding one entry per CDR3 protein. The table has fewer than 800,000 distinct CDR3 sequences, 16% seen once. Sequenced material: blood. These receptors were collected from a man younger than 30 with Graves' hyperthyroidism.

In this sample, this clonotype turned up many times. The rearrangement uses TRBV15 and TRBJ1-1; 7 bases match TRBD1. The CDR3 is made up of 15 amino acids. Germline V gene lookup returns CDR1 LNHNV and CDR2 YYDKDF (reference sequence). The V and J ends lost 4 bases and 2 bases, in that order; junction bases with no gene match: 7. CDR3 bases: TGTGCCACCAGCACCAGACAGGGTATAAACACTGAAGCTTTCTTT. It yields the protein CATSTRQGINTEAFF.

Many counts were recorded for this clonotype. The genes are TRBV3-1 and TRBJ2-7; the match to TRBD2 covers 7 bases. Germline V lookup: CDR1 LGHDT, CDR2 YNNKEL (reference sequence). With V trimmed by 4 bases and J by 3 bases, 6 bases remained unmatched. This CDR3 has 14 residues. The CDR3 sequence: CASSRTPSGYEQYF. The CDR3 DNA reads as TGTGCCAGCAGCCGGACTCCTAGCGGCTACGAGCAGTACTTC.

This clonotype was seen repeatedly, ten times or more. V gene TRBV5-1 combines with J gene TRBJ2-4, with 9 bases fitting TRBD1. The CDR3 runs 14 residues. The ends lost 4 bases at V and 7 bases at J; junction bases unmatched: 6. The germline CDR1 and CDR2 sequences are SGHRS and YFSETQ. CDR3 residues: CASSLGQGKNIQYF. Written as DNA, the CDR3 is TGCGCCAGCAGCCTTGGACAGGGGAAGAACATTCAGTACTTC.

This clonotype was seen a handful of times. The CDR3 reads CATSDTGSANYGYTF. For the CDR3, the DNA is TGTGCCACCAGTGATACGGGGTCAGCTAACTATGGCTACACCTTC. This chain joins TRBV24-1 and TRBJ1-2; D gene ambiguous. CDR3 length equals 15 residues. The germline gives CDR1 KGHDR, CDR2 SFDVKD. Trimming pared 3 bases from V and 0 bases from J, leaving 10 bases between.

The rearrangement joins TRBV15 to TRBJ2-1; possibly TRBD1 for D (5 bases). V was cut by 5 bases and J by 4 bases, with 15 bases left in between. Germline CDR1 is LNHNV and CDR2 is YYDKDF (reference sequence). The CDR3 extends over 15 amino acids. The CDR3 DNA reads TGTGCCACCAGCGTGAGACAGTCTAGTTACAATGAGCAGTTCTTC. Translating it yields CATSVRQSSYNEQFF.